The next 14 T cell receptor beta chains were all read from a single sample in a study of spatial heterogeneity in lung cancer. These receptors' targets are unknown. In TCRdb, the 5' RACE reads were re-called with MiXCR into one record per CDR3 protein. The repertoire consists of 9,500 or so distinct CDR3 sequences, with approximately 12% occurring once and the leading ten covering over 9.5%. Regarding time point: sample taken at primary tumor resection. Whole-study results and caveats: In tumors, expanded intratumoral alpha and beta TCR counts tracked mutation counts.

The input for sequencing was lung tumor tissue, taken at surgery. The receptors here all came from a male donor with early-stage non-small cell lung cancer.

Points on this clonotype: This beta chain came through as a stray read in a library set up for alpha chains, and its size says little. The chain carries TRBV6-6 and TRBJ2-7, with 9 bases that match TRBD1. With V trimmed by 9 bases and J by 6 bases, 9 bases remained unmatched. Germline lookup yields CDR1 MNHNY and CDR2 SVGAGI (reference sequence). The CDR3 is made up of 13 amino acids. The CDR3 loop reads CASRPGQGIEQYF. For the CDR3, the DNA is TGTGCCAGTAGACCGGGACAGGGTATCGAGCAGTACTTC.

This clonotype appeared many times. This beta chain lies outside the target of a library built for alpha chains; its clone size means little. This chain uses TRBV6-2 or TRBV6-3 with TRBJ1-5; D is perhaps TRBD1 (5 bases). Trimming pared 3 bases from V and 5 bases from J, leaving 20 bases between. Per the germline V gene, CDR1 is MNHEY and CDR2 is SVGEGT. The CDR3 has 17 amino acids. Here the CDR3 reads CASSYPLSGQPDQPQHF. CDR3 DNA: TGTGCCAGCAGTTATCCCCTGTCGGGGCAACCCGATCAGCCCCAGCATTTT.

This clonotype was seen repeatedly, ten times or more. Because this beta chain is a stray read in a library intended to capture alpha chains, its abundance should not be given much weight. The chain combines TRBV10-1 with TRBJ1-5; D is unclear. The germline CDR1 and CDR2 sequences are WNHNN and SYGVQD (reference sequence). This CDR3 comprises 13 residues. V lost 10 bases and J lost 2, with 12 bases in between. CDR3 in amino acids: CAKEGVGNQPQHF. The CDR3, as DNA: TGCGCCAAAGAGGGAGTAGGCAATCAGCCCCAGCATTTT.

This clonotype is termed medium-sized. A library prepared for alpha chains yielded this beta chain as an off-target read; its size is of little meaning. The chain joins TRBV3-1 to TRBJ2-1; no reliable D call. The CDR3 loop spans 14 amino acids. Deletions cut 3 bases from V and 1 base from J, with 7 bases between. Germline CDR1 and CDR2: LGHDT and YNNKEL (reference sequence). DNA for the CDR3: TGTGCCAGCAGCCACCACGGGTCCTACAATGAGCAGTTCTTC. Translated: CASSHHGSYNEQFF.

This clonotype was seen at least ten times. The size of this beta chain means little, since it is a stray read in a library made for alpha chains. This CDR3 reads CASSPRVYTDTQYF. CDR3 sequence (DNA): TGTGCCAGCAGCCCCCGGGTGTACACAGATACGCAGTATTTT. V usage is TRBV9 and J usage is TRBJ2-3; D is undetermined. The germline V gene has CDR1 SGDLS and CDR2 YYNGEE. This CDR3 contains 14 residues. Trimming took 4 bases from V and 2 from J, leaving 11 bases between them.

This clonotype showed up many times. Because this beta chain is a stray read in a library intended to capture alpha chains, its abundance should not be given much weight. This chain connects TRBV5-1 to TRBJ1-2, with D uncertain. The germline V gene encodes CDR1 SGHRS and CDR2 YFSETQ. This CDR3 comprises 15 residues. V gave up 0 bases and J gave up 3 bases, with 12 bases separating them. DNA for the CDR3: TGCGCCAGCAGCTTGGAGGCGATTGCAGACTATGGCTACACCTTC. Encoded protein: CASSLEAIADYGYTF. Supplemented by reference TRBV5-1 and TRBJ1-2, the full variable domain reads KAGVTQTPRYLIKTRGQQVTLSCSPISGHRSVSWYQQTPGQGLQFLFEYFSETQRNKGNFPGRFSGRQFSNSRSEMNVSTLELGDSALYLCASSLEAIADYGYTFGSGTRLTVV.

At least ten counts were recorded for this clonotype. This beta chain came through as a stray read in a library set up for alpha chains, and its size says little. CDR3 DNA sequence: TGTGCCAGCAGCTACTTGACAGGGAAGAGGAGTACAGATACGCAGTATTTT. Protein product: CASSYLTGKRSTDTQYF. This sequence joins TRBV5-4 and TRBJ2-3, with 7 bases that match TRBD1. The length of the CDR3 is 17 residues. CDR1 SGHNT and CDR2 YYREEE come from the germline V gene (reference sequence). J was trimmed by 3 bases and V by 3 bases; bases with no gene match: 13.

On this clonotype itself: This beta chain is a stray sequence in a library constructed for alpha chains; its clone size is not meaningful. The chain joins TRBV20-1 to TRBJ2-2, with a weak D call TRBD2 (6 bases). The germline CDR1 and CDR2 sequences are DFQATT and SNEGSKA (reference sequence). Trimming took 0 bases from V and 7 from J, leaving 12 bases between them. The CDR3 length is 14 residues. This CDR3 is CSARDLAGSGELFF. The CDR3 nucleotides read TGCAGTGCTAGAGATCTGGCCGGGAGCGGGGAGCTGTTTTTT.

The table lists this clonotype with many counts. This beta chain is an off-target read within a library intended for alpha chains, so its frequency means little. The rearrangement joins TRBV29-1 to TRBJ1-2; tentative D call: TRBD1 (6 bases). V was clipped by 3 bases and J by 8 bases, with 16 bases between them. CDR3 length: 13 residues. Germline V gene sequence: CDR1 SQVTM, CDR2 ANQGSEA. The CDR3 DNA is TGCAGCGTTGACTCCAGGGGCGAGGGCGGCTACACCTTC. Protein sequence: CSVDSRGEGGYTF.

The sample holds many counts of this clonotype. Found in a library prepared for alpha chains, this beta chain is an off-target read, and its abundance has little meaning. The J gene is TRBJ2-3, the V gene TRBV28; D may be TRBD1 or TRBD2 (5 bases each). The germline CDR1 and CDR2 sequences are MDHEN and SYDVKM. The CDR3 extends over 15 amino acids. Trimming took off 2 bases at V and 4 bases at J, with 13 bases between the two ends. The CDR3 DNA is TGTGCCAGCAGTTTAATGGGACCCGAAGCAGATACGCAGTATTTT. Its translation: CASSLMGPEADTQYF. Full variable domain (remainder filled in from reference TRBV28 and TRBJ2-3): DVKVTQSSRYLVKRTGEKVFLECVQDMDHENMFWYRQDPGLGLRLIYFSYDVKMKEKGDIPEGYSVSREKKERFSLILESASTNQTSMYLCASSLMGPEADTQYFGPGTRLTVL.

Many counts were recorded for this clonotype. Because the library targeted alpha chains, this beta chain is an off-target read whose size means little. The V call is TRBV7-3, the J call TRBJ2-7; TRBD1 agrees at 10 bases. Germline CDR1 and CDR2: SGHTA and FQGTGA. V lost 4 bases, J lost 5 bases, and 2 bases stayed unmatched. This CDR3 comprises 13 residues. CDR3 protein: CASSSGTGDEQYF. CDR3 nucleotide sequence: TGTGCCAGCAGCTCTGGGACAGGGGACGAGCAGTACTTC.

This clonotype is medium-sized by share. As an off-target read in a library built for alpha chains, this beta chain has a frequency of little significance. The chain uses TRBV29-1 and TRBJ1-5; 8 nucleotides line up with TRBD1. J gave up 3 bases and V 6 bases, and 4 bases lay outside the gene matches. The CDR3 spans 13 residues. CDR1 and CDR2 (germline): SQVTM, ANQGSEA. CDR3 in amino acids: CSVTTGANQPQHF. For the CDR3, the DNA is TGCAGCGTCACGACAGGGGCCAATCAGCCCCAGCATTTT.

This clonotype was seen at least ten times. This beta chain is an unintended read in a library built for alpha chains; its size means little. DNA for the CDR3: TGTGCCAGCAGCCCCCCTGGGCTAGCCTCCTACAATGAGCAGTTCTTC. Residues: CASSPPGLASYNEQFF. The V gene is TRBV11-3, the J gene TRBJ2-1, with D possibly TRBD2 on 5 matching bases. V was trimmed by 5 bases and J by 0 bases, leaving 14 bases between them. The CDR3 totals 16 residues. CDR1 and CDR2 from the germline V gene are SGHNT and YENEEA.

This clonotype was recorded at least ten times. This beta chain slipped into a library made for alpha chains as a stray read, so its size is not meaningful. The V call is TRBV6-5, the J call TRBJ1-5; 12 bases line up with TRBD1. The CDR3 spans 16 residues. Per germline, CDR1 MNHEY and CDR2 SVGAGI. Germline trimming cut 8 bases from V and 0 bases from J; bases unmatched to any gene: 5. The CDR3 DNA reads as TGTGCCAGCCGGGACAGGGGGCCGAATAGCAATCAGCCCCAGCATTTT. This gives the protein CASRDRGPNSNQPQHF.